These 24 T cell receptor beta chains originate from one sample sequenced in a study of T cell changes during pregnancy in multiple sclerosis. Assay used: immunoSEQ multiplex PCR; TCRdb lists only in-frame clones, some missing. Of about 40,000 clones listed, 91% are singletons. This material consisted of CD8+ T cells from peripheral blood mononuclear cells, taken before pregnancy. The origin of the receptors is a female donor with multiple sclerosis, enrolled in a pregnancy study.

V gene TRBV14 combines with J gene TRBJ2-7; 7 positions agree with TRBD1. J gave up 7 bases and V 2 bases, and 11 bases lay outside the gene matches. Germline V lookup: CDR1 SGHDN, CDR2 FVKESK. The CDR3 is 15 amino acids. The CDR3 coding sequence is TGTGCCAGCAGCCAAAACGACAGGGTATTATGGGAGCAGTACTTC. As protein: CASSQNDRVLWEQYF.

The chain links TRBV4-3 to TRBJ2-1; D possibly corresponds to TRBD2 (6 bases). CDR1 and CDR2 (germline): LGHNA, YSLEER. With 3 bases removed from V and 3 bases from J, the gap between germline ends came to 12 bases. The CDR3 sequence is 15 residues long. This CDR3 is CASSHEWDFYNEQFF. Here the CDR3 DNA reads TGCGCCAGCAGCCATGAATGGGACTTCTACAATGAGCAGTTCTTC.

The V and J genes are TRBV28 and TRBJ1-2, with 9 bases lining up with TRBD1. The CDR3 totals 13 residues. V lost 6 bases to trimming and J lost 6 bases; unmatched junction nucleotides: 5. CDR1 and CDR2 from the germline V gene are MDHEN and SYDVKM. CDR3 bases: TGTGCCAGCAGCCCTACAGGGGGCCATGGCTACACCTTC. This translates into CASSPTGGHGYTF.

The chain links TRBV4-3 to TRBJ2-3; 10 nucleotides match TRBD1. The V and J ends lost 0 bases and 2 bases, in that order; junction bases with no gene match: 5. The length of the CDR3 is 17 residues. Germline V gene lookup returns CDR1 LGHNA and CDR2 YSLEER. In DNA, the CDR3 is TGCGCCAGCAGCCAAGAACCCGACAGGGGGCACACAGATACGCAGTATTTT. This sequence encodes CASSQEPDRGHTDTQYF.

The rearrangement uses TRBV27 and TRBJ2-1; TRBD2 matches 7 bases. CDR3 length: 13 residues. Germline V gene sequence: CDR1 MNHEY, CDR2 SMNVEV (reference sequence). V was clipped by 6 bases and J by 7 bases; unmatched bases: 6. In DNA, the CDR3 is TGTGCCAGCAGCGTCGGGAGGAAGAATGAGCAGTTCTTC. Its translation: CASSVGRKNEQFF.

V usage is TRBV7-9 and J usage is TRBJ2-7; tentative D call: TRBD1 (6 bases). Trimming stripped 5 bases from V and 4 bases from J, with 21 bases between. Germline CDR1 is SEHNR and CDR2 is FQNEAQ (reference sequence). The CDR3 spans 16 residues. This CDR3 reads CASSPSLTGPNYEQYF. Here the CDR3 DNA reads TGTGCCAGCAGCCCGTCCCTGACAGGACCAAATTACGAGCAGTACTTC.

This chain uses TRBV4-1 with TRBJ2-2; TRBD2 agrees at 7 bases. In germline, CDR1 is MGHRA, CDR2 YSYEKL. Unmatched junction bases numbered 10, after V lost 5 bases and J lost 7 bases. The CDR3 is 15 amino acids. As DNA, the CDR3 is TGCGCCAGCAGCTGGGAGGGGCTAGCGGTCGGGGAGCTGTTTTTT. Translating it yields CASSWEGLAVGELFF.

Note on this clone: Compared with germline, one end of the junction differs, possibly owing to a read error. The same CDR3 arises from other DNA sequences in this sample as well. This rearrangement joins TRBV7-7 to TRBJ2-5, with 9 bases matching TRBD2. This CDR3 spans 15 amino acids. Per germline, CDR1 SSHAT and CDR2 FNYEAQ (reference sequence). The CDR3 DNA follows: TGTGCTAGCAGTCCCCGTGCTAGCGGGAAAGAGACCCAGTACTTC. Residues: CASSPRASGKETQYF. The full variable domain, its missing parts supplied by reference TRBV7-7 and TRBJ2-5, is GAGVSQSPRYKVTKRGQDVTLRCDPISSHATLYWYQQALGQGPEFLTYFNYEAQPDKSGLPSDRFSAERPEGSISTLTIQRTEQRDSAMYRCASSPRASGKETQYFGPGTRLLVL.

The genes are TRBV6-1 and TRBJ1-2, with D unresolved. Trimming left V 2 bases short and J 7 bases short, with 17 bases between. Germline assignment: CDR1 MNHNS and CDR2 SASEGT. The length of the CDR3 is 15 residues. CDR3 region: CASSEIFPKSGGYTF. Here the CDR3 DNA reads TGTGCCAGCAGTGAAATTTTTCCGAAATCGGGTGGCTACACCTTC.

The chain joins TRBV27 to TRBJ2-7; 7 nucleotides match TRBD1. Germline V gives CDR1 MNHEY, CDR2 SMNVEV (reference sequence). The length of the CDR3 is 14 residues. Trimming cost V 1 base and J 2 bases; bases outside gene matches: 2. Written as DNA, the CDR3 is TGTGCCAGCAGTTTATGGGACAGTCCCTACGAGCAGTACTTC. Its protein product is CASSLWDSPYEQYF.

This chain's CDR3 is CASSEQGAEKLFF. Written as DNA, the CDR3 is TGTGCCAGCAGTGAACAGGGGGCTGAAAAACTGTTTTTT. The chain links TRBV6-1 to TRBJ1-4; 8 bases map to TRBD1. The germline V gene has CDR1 MNHNS and CDR2 SASEGT. With V trimmed by 2 bases and J by 7 bases, 0 bases remained unmatched. The CDR3 covers 13 residues.

CDR3 nucleotide sequence: TGTGCCATCAGTAGTGGACTACAGGGGAAGAACACTGAAGCTTTCTTT. Translation gives CAISSGLQGKNTEAFF. The chain links TRBV10-3 to TRBJ1-1; TRBD1 matches at 7 bases. The ends lost 5 bases at V and 1 base at J; junction bases unmatched: 10. Germline V gives CDR1 ENHRY, CDR2 SYGVKD. CDR3 size: 16 residues.

The chain links TRBV28 to TRBJ1-2, with TRBD1 matching 7 bases. Germline CDR1 is MDHEN and CDR2 is SYDVKM. V was clipped by 5 bases and J by 5 bases; unmatched bases: 8. The CDR3 contains 14 residues. The CDR3 loop reads CASSPQGTAYGYTF. For the CDR3, the DNA is TGTGCCAGCAGTCCGCAGGGGACAGCGTATGGCTACACCTTC.

The chain links TRBV29-1 to TRBJ2-2; the match to TRBD2 covers 8 bases. The germline CDR1 and CDR2 sequences are SQVTM and ANQGSEA. The CDR3 is made up of 18 amino acids. V shed 0 bases, J shed 1 base, and the junction held 10 bases outside the gene matches. The CDR3 sequence is CSVEDGISGTLNTGELFF. CDR3 nucleotides: TGCAGCGTTGAAGATGGCATTAGCGGGACATTGAACACCGGGGAGCTGTTTTTT.

The chain carries TRBV29-1 and TRBJ2-5, with 9 bases fitting TRBD2. The V gene end was trimmed by 8 bases and the J gene end by 8 bases; junction bases not matched to a gene: 18. CDR1 SQVTM and CDR2 ANQGSEA come from the germline V gene. The CDR3 spans 15 residues. The CDR3 loop is CSFHDPASGTSTQYF. CDR3 bases: TGCAGCTTTCATGACCCGGCTAGCGGGACATCCACCCAGTACTTC.

V gene TRBV11-2 combines with J gene TRBJ2-5, with 8 positions matching TRBD2. Looked up from germline, CDR1 is SGHAT and CDR2 is FQNNGV. Trimming removed 0 bases from V and 5 bases from J; junction bases left unmatched: 8. The CDR3 covers 16 residues. CDR3 coding DNA: TGTGCCAGCAGCTTAGAGTTAGCGGGAAATCTGGAGACCCAGTACTTC. Translation gives CASSLELAGNLETQYF.

This chain links TRBV7-9 with TRBJ2-7; TRBD2 matches at 8 bases. CDR1 and CDR2 (germline): SEHNR, FQNEAQ (reference sequence). The ends lost 5 bases at V and 2 bases at J; junction bases unmatched: 8. The CDR3 has 15 amino acids. The DNA of the CDR3 is TGTGCCAGCAGCCCGAGGGTAGCGGGGACCTACGAGCAGTACTTC. This gives the protein CASSPRVAGTYEQYF. The full variable domain, rest sourced from reference TRBV7-9 and TRBJ2-7, is DTGVSQNPRHKITKRGQNVTFRCDPISEHNRLYWYRQTLGQGPEFLTYFQNEAQLEKSRLLSDRFSAERPKGSFSTLEIQRTEQGDSAMYLCASSPRVAGTYEQYFGPGTRLTVT.

The rearrangement joins TRBV11-2 to TRBJ1-3; 8 positions match TRBD1. Germline loops: CDR1 SGHAT, CDR2 FQNNGV. Unmatched junction bases numbered 5, after V lost 3 bases and J lost 7 bases. This CDR3 is built from 14 residues. Here the CDR3 DNA reads TGTGCCAGCAGCTTGGTCGGACAGGGTAACACCATATATTTT. It translates to CASSLVGQGNTIYF.

The chain combines TRBV27 with TRBJ2-1, with D maybe TRBD1 (5 bases). In germline, CDR1 is MNHEY, CDR2 SMNVEV (reference sequence). This CDR3 is built from 15 residues. V was trimmed by 4 bases and J by 0 bases, leaving 10 bases between them. CDR3 nucleotides: TGTGCCAGCAGTTCAGGGATGAGCTCCTACAATGAGCAGTTCTTC. Protein: CASSSGMSSYNEQFF.

This clone was detected a few times. V and J are TRBV19 and TRBJ1-1, with 8 positions matching TRBD1. Unmatched junction bases numbered 4, after V lost 5 bases and J lost 5 bases. The CDR3 consists of 13 residues. Germline CDR1 is LNHDA and CDR2 is SQIVND (reference sequence). The CDR3 spells CASSGQGDTEAFF. CDR3 nucleotide sequence: TGTGCCAGTAGTGGACAGGGTGATACTGAAGCTTTCTTT.

The rearrangement uses TRBV28 and TRBJ1-1; 8 bases fit TRBD1. The CDR3 is made up of 14 amino acids. V dropped 4 bases and J dropped 5; count of bases not matched to a gene: 6. CDR1 and CDR2 from the germline V gene are MDHEN and SYDVKM. CDR3 region: CASSYRGGRTEAFF. The CDR3 region has the DNA TGTGCCAGCAGTTACAGGGGGGGTCGGACTGAAGCTTTCTTT.

The chain uses TRBV4-1 and TRBJ2-1; possibly TRBD1 for D (6 bases). Germline lookup yields CDR1 MGHRA and CDR2 YSYEKL. The CDR3 spans 13 residues. V lost 4 bases, J lost 6 bases, and 10 bases lay in between. Written as DNA, the CDR3 is TGCGCCAGCAGCCTCACAGGGCCCAATGAGCAGTTCTTC. Its translation: CASSLTGPNEQFF.

The chain links TRBV6-1 to TRBJ2-5; 9 bases are shared with TRBD2. J was trimmed by 1 base and V by 3 bases; bases with no gene match: 6. Germline loops: CDR1 MNHNS, CDR2 SASEGT. CDR3 length: 16 residues. The chain's CDR3 is CASSESLAGIQETQYF. CDR3 sequence (DNA): TGTGCCAGCAGTGAGAGCCTAGCGGGAATCCAAGAGACCCAGTACTTC.

This chain uses TRBV5-4 with TRBJ2-3; 9 bases agree with TRBD2. Germline CDR1 is SGHNT and CDR2 is YYREEE (reference sequence). With V trimmed by 0 bases and J by 6 bases, 2 bases remained unmatched. CDR3 length: 14 residues. CDR3 sequence: CASSLVSGSDTQYF. CDR3 nucleotides: TGTGCCAGCAGCTTGGTTAGCGGGAGTGATACGCAGTATTTT.